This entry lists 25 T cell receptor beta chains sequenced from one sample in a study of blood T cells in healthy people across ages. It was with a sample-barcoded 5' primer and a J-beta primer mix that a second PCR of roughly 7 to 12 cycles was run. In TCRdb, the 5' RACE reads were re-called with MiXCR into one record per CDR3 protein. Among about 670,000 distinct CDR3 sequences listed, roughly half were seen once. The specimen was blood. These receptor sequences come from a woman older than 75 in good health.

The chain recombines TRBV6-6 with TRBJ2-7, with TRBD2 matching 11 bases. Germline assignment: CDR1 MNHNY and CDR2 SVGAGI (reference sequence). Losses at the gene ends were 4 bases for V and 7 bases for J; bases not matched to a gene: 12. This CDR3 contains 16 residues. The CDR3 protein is CASSSATSGAYNEQYF. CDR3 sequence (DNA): TGTGCCAGCAGTTCGGCGACTAGCGGGGCTTACAATGAGCAGTACTTC.

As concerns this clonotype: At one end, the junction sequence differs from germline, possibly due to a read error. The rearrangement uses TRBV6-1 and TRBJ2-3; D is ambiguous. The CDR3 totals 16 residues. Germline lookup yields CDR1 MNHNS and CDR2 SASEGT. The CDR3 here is CASSGEPGPIRDTQYF. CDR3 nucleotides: TGTGCCAGCAGTGGAGAGCCGGGCCCTATTCGAGATACACAGTATTTT.

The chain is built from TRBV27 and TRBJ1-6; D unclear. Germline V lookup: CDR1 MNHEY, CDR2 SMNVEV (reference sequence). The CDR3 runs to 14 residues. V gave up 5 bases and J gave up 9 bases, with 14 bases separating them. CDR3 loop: CASSPTLRGSPLHF. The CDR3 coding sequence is TGTGCCAGCAGTCCAACTCTGAGAGGTTCACCCCTCCACTTT.

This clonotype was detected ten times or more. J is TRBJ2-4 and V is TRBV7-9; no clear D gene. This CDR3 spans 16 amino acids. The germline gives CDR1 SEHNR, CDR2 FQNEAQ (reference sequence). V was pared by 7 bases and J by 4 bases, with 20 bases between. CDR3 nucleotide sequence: TGTGCCAGCACCCTACTTGGTCCGGGCACAAAAAACATTCAGTACTTC. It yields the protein CASTLLGPGTKNIQYF.

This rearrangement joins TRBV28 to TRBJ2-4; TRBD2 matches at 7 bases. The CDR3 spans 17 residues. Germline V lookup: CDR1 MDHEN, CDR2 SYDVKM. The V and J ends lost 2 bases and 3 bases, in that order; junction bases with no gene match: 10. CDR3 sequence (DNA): TGTGCCAGCAGTTTAAGGAGTGCGGGAGACGGCAAAAACATTCAGTACTTC. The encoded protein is CASSLRSAGDGKNIQYF.

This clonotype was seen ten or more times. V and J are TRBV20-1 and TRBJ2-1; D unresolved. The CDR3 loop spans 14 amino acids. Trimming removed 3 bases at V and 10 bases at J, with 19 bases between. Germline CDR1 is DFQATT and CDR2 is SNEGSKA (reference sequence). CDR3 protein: CSASDSRRNPEQFF. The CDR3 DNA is TGCAGTGCTAGTGATAGTCGGCGGAATCCCGAGCAGTTCTTC.

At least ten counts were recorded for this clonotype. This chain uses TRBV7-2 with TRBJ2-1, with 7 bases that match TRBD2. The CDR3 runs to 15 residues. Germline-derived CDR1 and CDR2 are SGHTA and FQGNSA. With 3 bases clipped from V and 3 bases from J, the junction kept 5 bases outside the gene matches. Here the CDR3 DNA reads TGTGCCAGCAGCTTGGGAGCGGGGTACTACAATGAGCAGTTCTTC. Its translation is CASSLGAGYYNEQFF. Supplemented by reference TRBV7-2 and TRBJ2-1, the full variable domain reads GAGVSQSPSNKVTEKGKDVELRCDPISGHTALYWYRQSLGQGLEFLIYFQGNSAPDKSGLPSDRFSAERTGGSVSTLTIQRTQQEDSAVYLCASSLGAGYYNEQFFGPGTRLTVL.

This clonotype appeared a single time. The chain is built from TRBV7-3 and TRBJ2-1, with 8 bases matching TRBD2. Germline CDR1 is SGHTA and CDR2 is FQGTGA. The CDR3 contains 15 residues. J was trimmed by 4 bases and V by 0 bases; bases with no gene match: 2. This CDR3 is CASSLTGTSYNEQFF. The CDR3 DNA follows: TGTGCCAGCAGCTTAACCGGGACTAGTTACAATGAGCAGTTCTTC.

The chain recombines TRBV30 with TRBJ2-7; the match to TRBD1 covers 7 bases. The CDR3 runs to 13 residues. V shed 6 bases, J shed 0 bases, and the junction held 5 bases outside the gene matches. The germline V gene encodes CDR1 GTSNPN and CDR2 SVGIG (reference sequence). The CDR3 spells CACGDSHSYEQYF. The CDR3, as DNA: TGTGCCTGCGGGGACAGCCACTCCTACGAGCAGTACTTC.

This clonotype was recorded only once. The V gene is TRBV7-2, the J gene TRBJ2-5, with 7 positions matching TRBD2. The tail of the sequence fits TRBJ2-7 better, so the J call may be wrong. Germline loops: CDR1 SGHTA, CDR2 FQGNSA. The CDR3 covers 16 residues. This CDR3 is CASSSSWTRGPYEQYF. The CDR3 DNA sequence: TGTGCCAGCAGCTCCTCCTGGACTAGGGGCCCTTACGAGCAGTACTTC.

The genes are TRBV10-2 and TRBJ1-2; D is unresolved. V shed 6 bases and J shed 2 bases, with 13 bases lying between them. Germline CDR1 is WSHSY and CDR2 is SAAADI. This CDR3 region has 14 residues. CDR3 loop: CASSFDKKNYGYTF. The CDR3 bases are TGCGCCAGCAGCTTCGACAAGAAGAACTATGGCTACACCTTC.

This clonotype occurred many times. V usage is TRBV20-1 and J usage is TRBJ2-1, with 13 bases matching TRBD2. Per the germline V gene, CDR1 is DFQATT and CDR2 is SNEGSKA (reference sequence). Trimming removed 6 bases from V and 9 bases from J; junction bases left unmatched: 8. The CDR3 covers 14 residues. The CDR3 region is CSAPGTSGTSEQFF. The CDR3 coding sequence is TGCAGTGCACCCGGGACTAGCGGGACCAGTGAGCAGTTCTTC.

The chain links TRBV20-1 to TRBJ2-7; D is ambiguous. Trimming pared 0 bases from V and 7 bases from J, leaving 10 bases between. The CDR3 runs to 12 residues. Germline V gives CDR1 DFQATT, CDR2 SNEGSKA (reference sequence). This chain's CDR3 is CSARDKVREQYF. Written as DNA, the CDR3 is TGCAGTGCTAGAGATAAGGTCCGGGAGCAGTACTTC.

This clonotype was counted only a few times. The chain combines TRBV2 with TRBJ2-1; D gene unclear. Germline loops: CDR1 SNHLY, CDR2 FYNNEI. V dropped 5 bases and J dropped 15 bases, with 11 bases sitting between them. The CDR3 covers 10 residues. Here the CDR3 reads CASSLDVRFF. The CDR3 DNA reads TGTGCCAGCAGTCTGGACGTTCGGTTCTTC.

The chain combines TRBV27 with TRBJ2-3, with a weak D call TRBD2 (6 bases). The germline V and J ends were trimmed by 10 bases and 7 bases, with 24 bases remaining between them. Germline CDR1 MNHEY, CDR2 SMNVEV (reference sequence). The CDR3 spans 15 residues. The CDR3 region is CATHMSSEARYTQYF. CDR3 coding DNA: TGTGCCACCCATATGTCTAGCGAGGCGAGGTATACGCAGTATTTT.

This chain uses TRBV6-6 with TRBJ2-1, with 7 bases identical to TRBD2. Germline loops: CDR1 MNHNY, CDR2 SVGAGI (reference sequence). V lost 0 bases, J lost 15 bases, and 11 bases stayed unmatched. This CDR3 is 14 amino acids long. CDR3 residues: CASSYSPGSGVSFF. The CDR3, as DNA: TGTGCCAGCAGTTACTCGCCGGGGAGCGGGGTTTCGTTCTTC.

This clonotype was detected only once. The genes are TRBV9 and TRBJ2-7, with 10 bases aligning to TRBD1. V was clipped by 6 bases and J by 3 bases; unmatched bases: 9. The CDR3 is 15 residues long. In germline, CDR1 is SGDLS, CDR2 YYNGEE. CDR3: CASTLGQGEYYEQYF. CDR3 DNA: TGTGCCAGCACCCTAGGACAGGGGGAGTACTACGAGCAGTACTTC.

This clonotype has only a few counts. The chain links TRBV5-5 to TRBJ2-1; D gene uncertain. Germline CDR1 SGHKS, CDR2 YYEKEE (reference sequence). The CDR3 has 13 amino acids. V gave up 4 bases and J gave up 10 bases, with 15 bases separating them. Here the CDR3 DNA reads TGTGCCAGCAGCGTTAATCGGGTTGGGGAGCAGTTCTTC. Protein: CASSVNRVGEQFF.

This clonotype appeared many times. Here the CDR3 DNA reads TGCGCCAGCAGCTTGTTGGAGCGGGAGGGCTCCTACGAGCAGTACTTC. This translates into CASSLLEREGSYEQYF. V and J are TRBV5-1 and TRBJ2-7, with TRBD2 identical over 10 bases. The CDR3 totals 16 residues. Germline assignment: CDR1 SGHRS and CDR2 YFSETQ. Trimming at V came to 1 base and at J to 0 bases, leaving 4 bases not matched to a gene.

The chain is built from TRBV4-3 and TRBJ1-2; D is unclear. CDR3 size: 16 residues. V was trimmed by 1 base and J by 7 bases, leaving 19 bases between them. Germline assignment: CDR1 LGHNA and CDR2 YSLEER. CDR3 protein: CASSQVIDIRVGGYTF. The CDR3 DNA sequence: TGCGCCAGCAGCCAAGTGATCGATATCCGGGTTGGTGGCTACACCTTC.

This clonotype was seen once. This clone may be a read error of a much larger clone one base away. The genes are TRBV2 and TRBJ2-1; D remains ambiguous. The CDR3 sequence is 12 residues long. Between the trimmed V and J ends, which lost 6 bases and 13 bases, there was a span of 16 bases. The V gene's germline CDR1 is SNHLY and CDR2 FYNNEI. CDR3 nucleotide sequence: TGTGCCAGCAGGCGATACCAAGAGACCCAGTTCTTC. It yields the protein CASRRYQETQFF.

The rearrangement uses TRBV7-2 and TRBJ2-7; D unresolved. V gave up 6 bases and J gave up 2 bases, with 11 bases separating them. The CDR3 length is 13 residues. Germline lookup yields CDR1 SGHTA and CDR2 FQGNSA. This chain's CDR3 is CASSVDMTYEQYF. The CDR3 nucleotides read TGTGCCAGCAGTGTTGACATGACCTACGAGCAGTACTTC.

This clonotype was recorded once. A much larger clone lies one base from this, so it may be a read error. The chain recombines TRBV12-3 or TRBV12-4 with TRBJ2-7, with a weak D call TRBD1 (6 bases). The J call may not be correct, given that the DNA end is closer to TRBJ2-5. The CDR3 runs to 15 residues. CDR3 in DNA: TGTGCCAGCAGTTTTCGACAGGAGAAGGGAGAGACCCAGTACTTC. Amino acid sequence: CASSFRQEKGETQYF.

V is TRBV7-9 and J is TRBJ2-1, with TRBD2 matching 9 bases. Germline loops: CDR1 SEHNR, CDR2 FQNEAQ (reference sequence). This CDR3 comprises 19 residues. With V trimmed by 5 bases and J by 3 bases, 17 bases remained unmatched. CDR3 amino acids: CASSPQTSGSGSNYNEQFF. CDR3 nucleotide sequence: TGTGCCAGCAGCCCTCAGACTAGCGGCAGTGGGAGCAACTACAATGAGCAGTTCTTC.

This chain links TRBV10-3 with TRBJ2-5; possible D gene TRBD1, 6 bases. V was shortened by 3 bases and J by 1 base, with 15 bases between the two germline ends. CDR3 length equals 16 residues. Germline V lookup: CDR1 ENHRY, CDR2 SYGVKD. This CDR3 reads CAISESYRERQETQYF. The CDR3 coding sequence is TGTGCCATCAGTGAATCCTACAGGGAACGCCAAGAGACCCAGTACTTC.